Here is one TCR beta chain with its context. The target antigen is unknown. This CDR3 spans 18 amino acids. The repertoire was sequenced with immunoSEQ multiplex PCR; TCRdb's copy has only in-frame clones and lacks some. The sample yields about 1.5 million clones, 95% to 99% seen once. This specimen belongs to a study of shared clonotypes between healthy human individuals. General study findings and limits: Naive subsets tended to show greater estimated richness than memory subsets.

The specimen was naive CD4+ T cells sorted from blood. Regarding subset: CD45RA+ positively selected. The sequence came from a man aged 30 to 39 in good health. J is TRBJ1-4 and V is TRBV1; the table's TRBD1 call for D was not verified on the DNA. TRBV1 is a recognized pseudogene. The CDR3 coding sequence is TGCACCAGCAGCCTCACCACAGGGGGCTTATCAACTAATGAAAAACTGTTTTTT. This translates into CTSSLTTGGLSTNEKLFF.